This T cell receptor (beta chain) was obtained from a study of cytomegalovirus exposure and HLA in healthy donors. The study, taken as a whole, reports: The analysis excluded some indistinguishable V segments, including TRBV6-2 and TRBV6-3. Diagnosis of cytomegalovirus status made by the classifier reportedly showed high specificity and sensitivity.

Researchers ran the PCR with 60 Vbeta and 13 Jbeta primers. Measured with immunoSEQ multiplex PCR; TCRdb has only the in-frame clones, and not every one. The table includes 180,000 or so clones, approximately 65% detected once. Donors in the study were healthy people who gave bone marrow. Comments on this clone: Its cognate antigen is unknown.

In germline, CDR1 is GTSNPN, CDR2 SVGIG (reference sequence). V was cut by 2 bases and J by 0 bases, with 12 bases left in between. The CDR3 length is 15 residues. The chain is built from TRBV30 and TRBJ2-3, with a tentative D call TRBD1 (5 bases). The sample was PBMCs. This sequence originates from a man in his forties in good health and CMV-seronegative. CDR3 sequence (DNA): TGTGCCTGGAGTCCTGGGGCAGCCAGCACAGATACGCAGTATTTT. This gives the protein CAWSPGAASTDTQYF. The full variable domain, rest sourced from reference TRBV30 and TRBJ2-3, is SQTIHQWPATLVQPVGSPLSLECTVEGTSNPNLYWYRQAAGRGLQLLFYSVGIGQISSEVPQNLSASRPQDRQFILSSKKLLLSDSGFYLCAWSPGAASTDTQYFGPGTRLTVL.